These 9 T cell receptor beta chains originate from one sample sequenced in a study of identical twins (dated by TCRdb to about 2016). Receptor libraries were prepared by 5' RACE. TCRdb lists the instrument as Illumina HiSeq 2000. TCRdb reran the public reads through fastp at Q25 and MiXCR, keeping productive beta chains. Records with the same CDR3 protein are collapsed into one entry carrying the most frequent genes and DNA. The sample has 450,000 to 600,000 distinct CDR3 sequences on record, around 22% of them singletons. Of the sample, around 0.47% is held by the ten largest clones. The sample was also linked to a second study, of yellow fever vaccine responses in identical twins.

The sample was CD4+ T cells sorted from blood. These TCRs come from a woman aged 18-29 years in good health.

A few counts support this clonotype. The genes are TRBV20-1 and TRBJ2-7; D not resolved. There are 12 residues in the CDR3. Germline values: CDR1 DFQATT, CDR2 SNEGSKA (reference sequence). V was shortened by 3 bases and J by 1 base, with 7 bases between the two germline ends. The CDR3 is CSASADSYEQYV. The CDR3, as DNA: TGCAGTGCTAGCGCGGATTCCTACGAGCAGTACGTC.

The rearrangement uses TRBV5-1 and TRBJ1-3, with D possibly TRBD1 on 6 matching bases. The V gene's germline CDR1 is SGHRS and CDR2 YFSETQ. This CDR3 is built from 14 residues. Trimming stripped 4 bases from V and 2 bases from J, with 10 bases between. The CDR3 DNA reads as TGCGCCAGCAGCCTACAGGGAACTGGAAACACCATATATTTT. Translated: CASSLQGTGNTIYF.

The CDR3: CAIGTGLQPQHF. CDR3 sequence (DNA): TGTGCCATTGGGACAGGGCTACAGCCCCAGCATTTT. The rearrangement links TRBV10-3 to TRBJ1-5, with 9 bases identical to TRBD1. V was clipped by 9 bases and J by 7 bases; unmatched bases: 4. Germline lookup yields CDR1 ENHRY and CDR2 SYGVKD. This CDR3 contains 12 residues.

The chain has TRBV6-1 and TRBJ1-4, with D possibly being TRBD1 (6 bases). Between the trimmed V and J ends, which lost 5 bases and 7 bases, there was a span of 14 bases. The CDR3 spans 14 residues. Germline CDR1 is MNHNS and CDR2 is SASEGT. CDR3 DNA sequence: TGTGCCAGCAGTCCACAGGGAATTGGTGAAAAACTGTTTTTT. Translation: CASSPQGIGEKLFF.

The chain uses TRBV7-8 and TRBJ2-7, with TRBD2 as a possible D gene (5 bases). Germline-derived CDR1 and CDR2 are SGHVS and FQNEAQ. The CDR3 contains 15 residues. V gave up 1 base and J gave up 2 bases, with 12 bases separating them. The DNA of the CDR3 is TGTGCCAGCAGCTTAGGAGGGAGTTTAGCCTACGAGCAGTACTTC. Protein product: CASSLGGSLAYEQYF.

The chain has TRBV7-9 and TRBJ1-1; 7 nucleotides line up with TRBD1. The trim removed 5 bases at V and 1 base at J, leaving 4 bases unmatched. This CDR3 is 14 amino acids long. Germline V CDR1 and CDR2: SEHNR, FQNEAQ (reference sequence). This chain's CDR3 is CASSKGAENTEAFF. In nucleotides, the CDR3 is TGTGCCAGCAGCAAGGGGGCGGAGAACACTGAAGCTTTCTTT. Based on the CDR3 plus reference TRBV7-9 and TRBJ1-1, the full variable domain is DTGVSQNPRHKITKRGQNVTFRCDPISEHNRLYWYRQTLGQGPEFLTYFQNEAQLEKSRLLSDRFSAERPKGSFSTLEIQRTEQGDSAMYLCASSKGAENTEAFFGQGTRLTVV.

This clonotype was seen more than once but under ten times. The chain joins TRBV25-1 to TRBJ1-2; a possible D gene is TRBD1 (5 bases). CDR1 is MGHDK, CDR2 SYGVNS, per germline. This CDR3 contains 15 residues. Trimming stripped 3 bases from V and 4 bases from J, with 15 bases between. The CDR3 sequence is CASSEGRGNSYGYTF. Here the CDR3 DNA reads TGTGCCAGCAGTGAGGGGAGGGGCAATAGCTATGGCTACACCTTC.

The table lists this clonotype with a few counts. The chain's CDR3 is CASSLVGQRYTGELFF. For the CDR3, the DNA is TGCGCCAGCAGCTTGGTTGGCCAAAGGTACACCGGGGAGCTGTTTTTT. This rearrangement joins TRBV5-1 to TRBJ2-2; D is unclear. CDR1 is SGHRS, CDR2 YFSETQ, per germline. V lost 0 bases, J lost 3 bases, and 12 bases lay in between. The CDR3 consists of 16 residues.

As DNA, the CDR3 is TGTGCCAGTAGTGTCACAGGGAAGGGTACTGAAGCTTTCTTT. This sequence encodes CASSVTGKGTEAFF. The rearrangement uses TRBV19 and TRBJ1-1; possibly TRBD1 for D (6 bases). The germline gives CDR1 LNHDA, CDR2 SQIVND (reference sequence). Trimming took 5 bases from V and 5 from J, leaving 15 bases between them. This CDR3 is built from 14 residues.